This T cell receptor beta chain was observed in a study of response to subunit inactivated influenza vaccine. Each CDR3 protein is one row after TCRdb ran MiXCR on the RT-PCR reads. The repertoire has about 480,000 distinct CDR3 sequences, roughly 25% of them found once; the top ten carry approximately 1.9%. The V end was cut by 6 bases, the J end by 3 bases, with 15 bases between. CDR3 length: 15 amino acids. General study points: Authors proposed each seasonal influenza vaccination draws in few new T cells.

This clonotype was counted only a few times. As yet, its antigen is unknown. The origin of this receptor is a middle-aged man who received an inactivated influenza vaccine. The source material was CD4+ T cells sorted from PBMCs, sampled about 5 days after vaccination. The chain has TRBV12-3 or TRBV12-4 and TRBJ1-5; D unresolved. The CDR3 DNA is TGTGCCAGCAGAAAGACGGCGGCCCCCAATCAGCCCCAGCATTTT. It encodes CASRKTAAPNQPQHF.